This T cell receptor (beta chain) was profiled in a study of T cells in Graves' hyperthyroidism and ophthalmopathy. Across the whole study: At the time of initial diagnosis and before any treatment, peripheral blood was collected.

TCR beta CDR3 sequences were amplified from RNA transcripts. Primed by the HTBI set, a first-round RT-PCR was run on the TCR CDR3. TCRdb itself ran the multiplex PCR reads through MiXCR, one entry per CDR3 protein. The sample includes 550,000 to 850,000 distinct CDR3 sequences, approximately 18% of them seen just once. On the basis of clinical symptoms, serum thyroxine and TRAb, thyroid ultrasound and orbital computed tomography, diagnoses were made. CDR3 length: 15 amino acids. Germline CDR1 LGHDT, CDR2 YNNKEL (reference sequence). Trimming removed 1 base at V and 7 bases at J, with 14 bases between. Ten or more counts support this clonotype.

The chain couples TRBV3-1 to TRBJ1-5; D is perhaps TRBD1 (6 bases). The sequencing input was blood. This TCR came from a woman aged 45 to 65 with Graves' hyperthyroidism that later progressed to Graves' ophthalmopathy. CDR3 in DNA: TGTGCCAGCAGCCAAGGTCAGGGGCAAATACAGCCCCAGCATTTT. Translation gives CASSQGQGQIQPQHF.